This T cell receptor (beta chain) was identified during a study of memory CD8 T cells in hepatitis C reinfection. The sample's time point: late/post reinfection, 12 to 24 weeks after detection. No in vitro expansion preceded TCR sequencing of the sorted cells. The protocol was immunoSEQ multiplex PCR, while the TCRdb copy is restricted to in-frame clones and leaves out a portion. Found here are about 50,000 clones, roughly 89% of them singletons; the top ten hold 0.65% to 0.9%. Germline assignment: CDR1 MNHEY and CDR2 SMNVEV (reference sequence). CDR3 length: 14 amino acids. Trimming stripped 0 bases from V and 0 bases from J, with 5 bases between.

The J gene is TRBJ1-1, the V gene TRBV27; D gene uncertain. Sequencing input: naive CD8+ T cells sorted from blood. The receptor was isolated from a man younger than 35 with hepatitis C virus infection. CDR3 coding DNA: TGTGCCAGCAGTTTATCGGCATTGAACACTGAAGCTTTCTTT. It translates to CASSLSALNTEAFF.